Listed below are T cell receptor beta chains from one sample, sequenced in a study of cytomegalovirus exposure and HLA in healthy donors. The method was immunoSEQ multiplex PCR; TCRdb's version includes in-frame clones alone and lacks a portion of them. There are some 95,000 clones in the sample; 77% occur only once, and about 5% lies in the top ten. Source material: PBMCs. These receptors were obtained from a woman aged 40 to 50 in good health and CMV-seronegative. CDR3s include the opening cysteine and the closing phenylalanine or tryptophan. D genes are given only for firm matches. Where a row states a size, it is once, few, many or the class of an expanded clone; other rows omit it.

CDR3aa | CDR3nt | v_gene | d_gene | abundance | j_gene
CASTRDRGNQPQHF | TGCGCCAGCACGCGGGACAGGGGAAATCAGCCCCAGCATTTT | TRBV5-1 | TRBD1 | - | TRBJ1-5
CASSLGENEQYF | TGTGCCAGCAGCTTAGGAGAGAACGAGCAGTACTTC | TRBV7-9 | - | - | TRBJ2-7
CSAPRETQYF | TGCAGTGCTCCTCGGGAGACCCAGTACTTC | TRBV20-1 | - | few | TRBJ2-5
CASEWTSGGAGQETQYF | TGTGCCAGCGAATGGACTAGCGGGGGGGCGGGTCAAGAGACCCAGTACTTC | TRBV5-6 | TRBD2 | - | TRBJ2-5
CASSAGGHEQYF | TGTGCCAGCAGCGCGGGGGGGCACGAGCAGTACTTC | TRBV11-2 | TRBD2 | once | TRBJ2-7
CASSRQLLDTGELFF | TGTGCCAGCAGTCGACAGCTTCTGGACACCGGGGAGCTGTTTTTT | TRBV6-5 | - | - | TRBJ2-2
CASASPAGFFTDTQYF | TGCGCCAGCGCTTCTCCGGCGGGGTTTTTCACAGATACGCAGTATTTT | TRBV5-1 | - | - | TRBJ2-3
CASSIGQGAQGYTF | TGTGCCAGTAGTATAGGACAGGGGGCGCAAGGCTACACCTTC | TRBV19 | TRBD1 | once | TRBJ1-2
CASRSGTSGTDTQYF | TGCGCCAGCAGGTCCGGGACTAGCGGCACAGATACGCAGTATTTT | TRBV5-1 | TRBD2 | - | TRBJ2-3
CASSLVAGVSGANVLTF | TGTGCCAGCAGCTTGGTTGCAGGGGTCTCTGGGGCCAACGTCCTGACTTTC | TRBV5-6 | - | - | TRBJ2-6
CASSSTRDRVGGNTIYF | TGTGCCAGCAGCTCAACCCGGGACAGGGTGGGAGGAAACACCATATATTTT | TRBV7-9 | TRBD1 | - | TRBJ1-3
CASSFGTGFSEAFF | TGTGCCAGCAGTTTCGGGACAGGGTTTTCCGAAGCTTTCTTT | TRBV6-6 | TRBD1 | - | TRBJ1-1
CASSPDGGGTGELFF | TGTGCCAGCAGCCCCGACGGAGGCGGCACCGGGGAGCTGTTTTTT | TRBV5-4 | - | - | TRBJ2-2
CASGGRGQWTDTQYF | TGTGCCAGCGGGGGTAGGGGACAATGGACAGATACGCAGTATTTT | TRBV2 | - | - | TRBJ2-3
CASSVGPLMSTDTQYF | TGTGCCAGCAGCGTTGGGCCCCTTATGAGCACAGATACGCAGTATTTT | TRBV9 | - | once | TRBJ2-3
CASSYSQGARGYTF | TGTGCCAGCAGTTACTCGCAGGGGGCGCGGGGCTACACCTTC | TRBV6-5 | TRBD1 | - | TRBJ1-2
CAWSLWGLGAQETQYF | TGTGCCTGGAGCCTTTGGGGGTTGGGGGCCCAAGAGACCCAGTACTTC | TRBV30 | - | - | TRBJ2-5
CASSLTGLAGYTDTQYF | TGTGCCAGCAGCTTAACTGGACTAGCGGGGTACACAGATACGCAGTATTTT | TRBV7-2 | TRBD2 | - | TRBJ2-3
CASSLAGTGGGEQFF | TGTGCCAGCAGCTTAGCCGGGACAGGGGGCGGGGAGCAGTTCTTC | TRBV7-2 | TRBD1 | - | TRBJ2-1
CASSTSGPAGGQPQHF | TGCGCCAGCAGCACTTCGGGACCCGCAGGGGGTCAGCCCCAGCATTTT | TRBV5-1 | TRBD1 | once | TRBJ1-5
CASSSEGAPLHF | TGTGCCAGCAGCTCTGAGGGGGCACCCCTCCACTTT | TRBV5-4 | - | few | TRBJ1-6
CASSLIQGFSTEAFF | TGTGCCAGCAGCTTAATTCAGGGGTTCAGCACTGAAGCTTTCTTT | TRBV11-2 | - | - | TRBJ1-1
CASKYSRNEKLFF | TGTGCCAGCAAGTACAGTCGTAATGAAAAACTGTTTTTT | TRBV2 | - | - | TRBJ1-4
CASSSGMDTEAFF | TGTGCCAGCAGCTCAGGGATGGACACTGAAGCTTTCTTT | TRBV7-3 | - | - | TRBJ1-1
CASSEGTGPKNTEAFF | TGTGCCAGCAGTGAAGGGACAGGGCCAAAGAACACTGAAGCTTTCTTT | TRBV2 | TRBD1 | few | TRBJ1-1